This is a list of T cell receptor beta chains from one sample in a study of T cell responses to AZD1222 COVID-19 vaccine. The protocol was immunoSEQ multiplex PCR, while the TCRdb copy is restricted to in-frame clones and leaves out a portion. The sample carries around 84,000 clones, roughly 94% recorded once. The sample here was peripheral blood, taken on day 0 of MenACWY control vaccination. These receptors came from an adult in good health. CDR3s leave out the opening cysteine and the closing phenylalanine or tryptophan. Each record gives: CDR3 protein, D gene, V gene, J gene. The D gene is left open where the match is weak.

cdr3_aa: ASSLQPGDRGYEQY; d_call: TRBD1; v_call: TRBV5-1; j_call: TRBJ2-7
cdr3_aa: ASRGPQGIHEQY; d_call: NA; v_call: TRBV19; j_call: TRBJ2-7
cdr3_aa: ASSPTTGSPDTQY; d_call: NA; v_call: TRBV3-1/TRBV3-2; j_call: TRBJ2-3
cdr3_aa: ASSQEGNFYGYT; d_call: NA; v_call: TRBV3-1/TRBV3-2; j_call: TRBJ1-2
cdr3_aa: ASSLGGAGGTGELF; d_call: NA; v_call: TRBV5-1; j_call: TRBJ2-2
cdr3_aa: ASSSNSPLH; d_call: NA; v_call: TRBV5-7; j_call: TRBJ1-6
cdr3_aa: ASSVAIAGGKEETQY; d_call: TRBD2; v_call: TRBV9; j_call: TRBJ2-5
cdr3_aa: ASSSGALLGTNTGELF; d_call: NA; v_call: TRBV28; j_call: TRBJ2-2
cdr3_aa: ASSYSPLQDPGENIQY; d_call: NA; v_call: TRBV6-2/TRBV6-3; j_call: TRBJ2-4
cdr3_aa: ASSIGQDHTEAF; d_call: NA; v_call: TRBV19; j_call: TRBJ1-1
cdr3_aa: ASSLAQNTDTQY; d_call: NA; v_call: TRBV5-1; j_call: TRBJ2-3
cdr3_aa: ASNWGTGANTGELF; d_call: TRBD1; v_call: TRBV5-4; j_call: TRBJ2-2
cdr3_aa: ASSLDQGGNYGYT; d_call: TRBD1; v_call: TRBV5-1; j_call: TRBJ1-2
cdr3_aa: ASSVHYTDTQY; d_call: NA; v_call: TRBV2; j_call: TRBJ2-3
cdr3_aa: ASSLSVQPQH; d_call: NA; v_call: TRBV28; j_call: TRBJ1-5
cdr3_aa: ASRTGPQYTGELF; d_call: NA; v_call: TRBV6-5; j_call: TRBJ2-2
cdr3_aa: ASSLGGLAGYNEQF; d_call: TRBD2; v_call: TRBV5-4; j_call: TRBJ2-1
cdr3_aa: ASSQTLGSGTDTQY; d_call: NA; v_call: TRBV4-3; j_call: TRBJ2-3
cdr3_aa: ATSAGTSGSGEQY; d_call: TRBD2; v_call: TRBV24-1; j_call: TRBJ2-7